Listed below are T cell receptor beta chains from one sample, sequenced in a study of vaccination and CD4 T cells after COVID-19. TCRdb ran MiXCR on the PCR reads and lists one entry per CDR3 protein. The sample shows about 3,500 distinct CDR3 sequences, 16% of them seen only once. Antigens of these TCRs are unknown. Specimen: CD4+ T cells from blood, cultured in vitro. These receptors were collected from a human donor who had recovered from COVID-19. Both conserved end residues are part of each CDR3.

J: TRBJ1-1; V: TRBV5-4; CDR3: CASSLFLEGTEAFF
J: TRBJ2-3; V: TRBV29-1; CDR3: CSVGQGTDTQYF
J: TRBJ2-1; V: TRBV20-1; CDR3: CSASTGGIDEQFF
J: TRBJ2-7; V: TRBV6-1; CDR3: CASTRPTSGGYEQYF
J: TRBJ1-6; V: TRBV6-1; CDR3: CASRGQGGNSPLHF
J: TRBJ1-5; V: TRBV6-4; CDR3: CASRDLLSGNQPQHF
J: TRBJ1-5; V: TRBV5-8; CDR3: CASSLGHQPQHF
J: TRBJ1-4; V: TRBV7-9; CDR3: CASSPTSPFATNEKLFF
J: TRBJ1-1; V: TRBV29-1; CDR3: CSGGTRTMNTEAFF
J: TRBJ1-5; V: TRBV6-1; CDR3: CASSEGARGNQPQHF
J: TRBJ1-1; V: TRBV4-1; CDR3: CASSQDRRQGRVKRNTEAFF